Listed below are T cell receptor beta chains from one sample, sequenced in a study of cytomegalovirus exposure and HLA in healthy donors. The method was immunoSEQ multiplex PCR; TCRdb's version includes in-frame clones alone and lacks a portion of them. Here the sample spans about 150,000 clones, under 80% being singletons. Input material: PBMCs. These receptors originate from a man aged 25 to 40 in good health and CMV-seronegative. CDR3s include the opening cysteine and the closing phenylalanine or tryptophan. D genes are given only for firm matches. Clone size is given for some rows only: seen once, a few or many times, or a class if the clone is expanded.

J: TRBJ2-1; V: TRBV28; size: -; D: -; CDR3: CASRPEYYEQFF; DNA: TGTGCCAGCAGACCCGAATACTACGAGCAGTTCTTC
J: TRBJ2-7; V: TRBV4-3; size: -; D: TRBD1; CDR3: CASSQDTPGGGDEQYF; DNA: TGCGCCAGCAGCCAAGATACCCCAGGGGGCGGGGACGAGCAGTACTTC
J: TRBJ2-3; V: TRBV10-3; size: few; D: -; CDR3: CAISGGGTDTQYF; DNA: TGTGCCATCAGTGGGGGGGGCACAGATACGCAGTATTTT
J: TRBJ1-1; V: TRBV15; size: -; D: -; CDR3: CATSRARNTEAFF; DNA: TGTGCCACCAGCAGGGCCAGAAACACTGAAGCTTTCTTT
J: TRBJ1-5; V: TRBV19; size: -; D: -; CDR3: CASTPGGSQPQHF; DNA: TGTGCCAGTACCCCCGGGGGGAGTCAGCCCCAGCATTTT
J: TRBJ2-1; V: TRBV18; size: -; D: -; CDR3: CASSPTQGGNNEQFF; DNA: TGTGCCAGCTCACCGACACAGGGGGGGAACAATGAGCAGTTCTTC
J: TRBJ2-7; V: TRBV6-1; size: -; D: -; CDR3: CASSEPSGAYEQYF; DNA: TGTGCCAGCAGTGAACCCTCCGGGGCCTACGAGCAGTACTTC
J: TRBJ1-1; V: TRBV7-9; size: few; D: TRBD1; CDR3: CASSLAKNRGNTEAFF; DNA: TGTGCCAGCAGCTTAGCGAAAAACAGGGGCAACACTGAAGCTTTCTTT
J: TRBJ2-2; V: TRBV2; size: once; D: TRBD2; CDR3: CASTSGGAGGELFF; DNA: TGTGCCAGCACCTCGGGAGGGGCAGGCGGGGAGCTGTTTTTT
J: TRBJ2-7; V: TRBV28; size: -; D: TRBD1; CDR3: CASSLPGQGFEQYF; DNA: TGTGCCAGCAGCCTTCCGGGACAGGGTTTCGAGCAGTACTTC
J: TRBJ1-2; V: TRBV5-6; size: few; D: -; CDR3: CASSRDYGYTF; DNA: TGTGCCAGCAGCCGGGACTATGGCTACACCTTC
J: TRBJ1-4; V: TRBV5-1; size: -; D: TRBD1; CDR3: CASSWRGGQGSNEKLFF; DNA: TGCGCCAGCAGCTGGAGGGGTGGACAGGGTAGCAATGAAAAACTGTTTTTT
J: TRBJ2-5; V: TRBV7-2; size: -; D: -; CDR3: CASSQNAGGETQYF; DNA: TGTGCCAGCAGTCAGAATGCAGGGGGGGAGACCCAGTACTTC
J: TRBJ2-5; V: TRBV5-4; size: -; D: -; CDR3: CASSSPFDSQETQYF; DNA: TGTGCCAGCAGCTCTCCCTTCGACAGCCAAGAGACCCAGTACTTC
J: TRBJ1-1; V: TRBV30; size: -; D: -; CDR3: CAWSTFRNTEAFF; DNA: TGTGCCTGGAGTACGTTTAGGAACACTGAAGCTTTCTTT
J: TRBJ1-5; V: TRBV28; size: -; D: -; CDR3: CASSLGGVHQPQHF; DNA: TGTGCCAGCAGTTTAGGGGGGGTCCATCAGCCCCAGCATTTT
J: TRBJ1-1; V: TRBV28; size: -; D: TRBD1; CDR3: CAIATGVDTEAFF; DNA: TGTGCCATCGCGACAGGGGTGGACACTGAAGCTTTCTTT
J: TRBJ2-7; V: TRBV5-4; size: few; D: TRBD1; CDR3: CASSLGPGTENYEQYF; DNA: TGTGCCAGCAGCTTGGGCCCCGGGACAGAGAACTACGAGCAGTACTTC
J: TRBJ1-4; V: TRBV5-1; size: once; D: -; CDR3: CASRGAGSSEKLFF; DNA: TGCGCCAGCAGAGGGGCGGGAAGTAGTGAAAAACTGTTTTTT
J: TRBJ2-3; V: TRBV4-3; size: -; D: TRBD2; CDR3: CASSPGLAGTDTQYF; DNA: TGCGCCAGCAGCCCGGGACTAGCGGGCACAGATACGCAGTATTTT
J: TRBJ2-7; V: TRBV9; size: -; D: TRBD1; CDR3: CASSLGQGSYEQYF; DNA: TGTGCCAGCAGCTTGGGACAGGGGTCCTACGAGCAGTACTTC
J: TRBJ1-6; V: TRBV5-1; size: few; D: -; CDR3: CASSLAESSPLHF; DNA: TGCGCCAGCAGCTTGGCCGAGAGTTCACCCCTCCACTTT
J: TRBJ2-2; V: TRBV5-1; size: -; D: TRBD1; CDR3: CASSLLPGQGARNGVVNTGELFF; DNA: TGCGCCAGCAGCTTGCTTCCGGGACAGGGGGCCCGTAACGGGGTAGTGAACACCGGGGAGCTGTTTTTT
J: TRBJ2-3; V: TRBV11-2; size: -; D: TRBD2; CDR3: CASSLEFGGGSTDTQYF; DNA: TGTGCCAGCAGCTTAGAGTTCGGCGGGGGGTCAACAGATACGCAGTATTTT
J: TRBJ1-2; V: TRBV7-9; size: -; D: TRBD1; CDR3: CASSSTTGTGNYGYTF; DNA: TGTGCCAGCAGCTCCACCACAGGGACAGGGAATTATGGCTACACCTTC
J: TRBJ1-6; V: TRBV9; size: -; D: -; CDR3: CASSVAQGYNSPLHF; DNA: TGTGCCAGCAGCGTAGCCCAGGGATATAATTCACCCCTCCACTTT
J: TRBJ2-3; V: TRBV9; size: -; D: -; CDR3: CASCRDSSTDTQYF; DNA: TGTGCCAGCTGCCGCGACTCTAGCACAGATACGCAGTATTTT
J: TRBJ2-7; V: TRBV5-4; size: once; D: TRBD2; CDR3: CASSLVGRGLGSYEQYF; DNA: TGTGCCAGCAGCTTGGTCGGGCGGGGGTTGGGATCCTACGAGCAGTACTTC
J: TRBJ1-1; V: TRBV4-1; size: -; D: TRBD1; CDR3: CASSHRQGAGTEAFF; DNA: TGCGCCAGCAGCCACAGACAGGGGGCCGGGACTGAAGCTTTCTTT
J: TRBJ1-3; V: TRBV25-1; size: -; D: TRBD1; CDR3: CASGGQGTSGNTIYF; DNA: TGTGCCAGCGGCGGACAGGGGACGTCTGGAAACACCATATATTTT
J: TRBJ1-5; V: TRBV7-8; size: -; D: -; CDR3: CASSLSRQDQPQHF; DNA: TGTGCCAGCAGCTTAAGTAGGCAGGATCAGCCCCAGCATTTT
J: TRBJ1-1; V: TRBV11-2; size: -; D: TRBD1; CDR3: CASRTGAGPEAFF; DNA: TGTGCCAGCAGGACAGGGGCCGGCCCTGAAGCTTTCTTT
J: TRBJ1-2; V: TRBV5-4; size: -; D: TRBD1; CDR3: CASSLGQGGSYGYPF; DNA: TGTGCCAGCAGCTTGGGCCAAGGGGGCAGCTATGGCTACCCCTTC
J: TRBJ1-2; V: TRBV5-4; size: -; D: -; CDR3: CASSLVGAGNYGYPF; DNA: -
J: TRBJ1-4; V: TRBV27; size: -; D: TRBD1; CDR3: CASSWGQGPKLFF; DNA: TGTGCCAGCAGCTGGGGACAGGGGCCAAAACTGTTTTTT
J: TRBJ2-7; V: TRBV12-5; size: -; D: -; CDR3: CASGFGQGYEQYF; DNA: TGTGCTAGTGGTTTCGGTCAGGGCTACGAGCAGTACTTC
J: TRBJ1-2; V: TRBV21-1; size: once; D: -; CDR3: CASSNRETNYGYTF; DNA: TGTGCCAGCAGCAATAGAGAAACTAACTATGGCTACACCTTC
J: TRBJ2-7; V: TRBV2; size: -; D: TRBD1; CDR3: CASRLTGTGGHEQYF; DNA: TGTGCCAGCAGGTTAACCGGGACAGGGGGTCACGAGCAGTACTTC
J: TRBJ2-5; V: TRBV6-1; size: -; D: -; CDR3: CASSWSGETQYF; DNA: TGTGCCAGCAGTTGGAGCGGGGAGACCCAGTACTTC
J: TRBJ2-2; V: TRBV9; size: -; D: -; CDR3: CASSPSNTGELFF; DNA: TGTGCCAGCAGCCCCTCGAACACCGGGGAGCTGTTTTTT